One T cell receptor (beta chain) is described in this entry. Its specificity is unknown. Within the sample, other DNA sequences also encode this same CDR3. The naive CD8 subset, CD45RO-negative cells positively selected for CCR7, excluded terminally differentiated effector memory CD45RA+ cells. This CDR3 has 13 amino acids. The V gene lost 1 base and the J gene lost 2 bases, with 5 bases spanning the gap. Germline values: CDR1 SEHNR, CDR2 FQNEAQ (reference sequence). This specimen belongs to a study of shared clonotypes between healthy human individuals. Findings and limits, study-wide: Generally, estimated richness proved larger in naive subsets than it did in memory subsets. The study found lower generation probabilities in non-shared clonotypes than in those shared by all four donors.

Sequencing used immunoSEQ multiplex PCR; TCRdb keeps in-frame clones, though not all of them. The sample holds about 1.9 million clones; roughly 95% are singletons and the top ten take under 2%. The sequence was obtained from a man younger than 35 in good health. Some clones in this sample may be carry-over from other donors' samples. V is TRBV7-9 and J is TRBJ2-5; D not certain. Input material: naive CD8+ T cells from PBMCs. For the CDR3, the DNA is TGTGCCAGCAGCTTAGTTCAGCAAGAGACCCAGTACTTC. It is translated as CASSLVQQETQYF.